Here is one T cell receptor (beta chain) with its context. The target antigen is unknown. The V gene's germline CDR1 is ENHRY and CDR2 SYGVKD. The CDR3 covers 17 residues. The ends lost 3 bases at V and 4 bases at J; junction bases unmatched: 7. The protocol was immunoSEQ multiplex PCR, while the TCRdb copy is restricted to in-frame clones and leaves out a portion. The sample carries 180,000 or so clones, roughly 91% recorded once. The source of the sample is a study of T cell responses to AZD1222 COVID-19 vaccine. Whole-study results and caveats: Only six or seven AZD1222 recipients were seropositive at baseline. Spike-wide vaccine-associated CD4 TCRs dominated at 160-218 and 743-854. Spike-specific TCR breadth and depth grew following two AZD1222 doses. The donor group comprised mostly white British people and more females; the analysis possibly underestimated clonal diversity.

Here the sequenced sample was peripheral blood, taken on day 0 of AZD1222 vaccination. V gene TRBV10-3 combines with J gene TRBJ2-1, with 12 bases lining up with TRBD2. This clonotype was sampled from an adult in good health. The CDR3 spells CAISEQTSGRVYNEQFF. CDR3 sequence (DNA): TGTGCCATCAGTGAACAGACTAGCGGGAGAGTTTACAATGAGCAGTTCTTC.